The sequence of this T cell receptor (beta chain) was determined in a study of beta chain features in type 1 diabetes. Study details: Healthy donors, compared against patients, showed similar age, gender and cell yields. Examined across all samples were almost 110 million sorted cells.

The CDR3 covers 16 residues. The germline V and J ends were trimmed by 0 bases and 10 bases, with 22 bases remaining between them. Germline lookup yields CDR1 SGDLS and CDR2 YYNGEE. Investigators reverse transcribed all isolated RNA, so they sequenced expressed TCRB transcripts. TCRdb's copy holds only in-frame clones and misses some; the assay was immunoSEQ multiplex PCR. Of hundreds of thousands of clones listed, more than 12% are singletons. Study-wide results and limits: When Type 1 diabetes patients were examined, their TCRB CDR3s proved moderately but significantly shorter in all four CD4+ subsets.

As for this clone: Its target is not known.

Sequencing input: naive CD4+ T cells from blood. This receptor was obtained from a man younger than 35 with type 1 diabetes. V gene TRBV9 combines with J gene TRBJ1-1; D unresolved. The CDR3, as DNA: TGTGCCAGCAGCGTAGTCCCCCTGTCGAACAATGGGCGAGCTTTCTTT. Translating it yields CASSVVPLSNNGRAFF. Full variable domain (remainder filled in from reference TRBV9 and TRBJ1-1): DSGVTQTPKHLITATGQRVTLRCSPRSGDLSVYWYQQSLDQGLQFLIQYYNGEERAKGNILERFSAQQFPDLHSELNLSSLELGDSALYFCASSVVPLSNNGRAFFGQGTRLTVV.